The 3 T cell receptor beta chains in this list originate from one sample, sequenced in a study of early T cells in non-severe SARS-CoV-2 infection. MiXCR, applied by TCRdb to the 5' RACE reads, yields one record per CDR3 protein. The table has around 80,000 distinct CDR3 sequences, roughly a tenth seen once; the top ten hold 7% to 9%. This sample comprised whole blood, obtained at baseline. The receptors were gathered from an adult who was a healthcare worker with PCR-confirmed SARS-CoV-2 infection or an uninfected control (not recorded which).

This clonotype was observed a few times. V and J are TRBV29-1 and TRBJ2-3; D gene unclear. V lost 4 bases to trimming and J lost 3 bases, with 8 bases between them. From germline, CDR1 is SQVTM and CDR2 ANQGSEA. The CDR3 runs 12 residues. CDR3 residues: CSVVDGTDTQYF. DNA of the CDR3: TGCAGCGTTGTTGACGGGACAGATACGCAGTATTTT.

This clonotype was seen many times. The chain couples TRBV10-2 to TRBJ2-3; 12 bases align to TRBD2. Losses at the gene ends were 10 bases for V and 7 bases for J; bases not matched to a gene: 6. The CDR3 is 13 residues long. The V gene's germline CDR1 is WSHSY and CDR2 SAAADI. Written as DNA, the CDR3 is TGCGCCACGCGACTAGCGGGAGAGTATACGCAGTATTTT. Translating gives CATRLAGEYTQYF.

The V gene is TRBV4-1, the J gene TRBJ1-2, with D tentatively TRBD1 (5 bases). Trimming removed 1 base from V and 4 bases from J, with 13 bases in between. The CDR3 loop spans 15 amino acids. In germline, CDR1 is MGHRA, CDR2 YSYEKL. The CDR3 DNA sequence: TGCGCCAGCAGCCAAGGGGACCGCGTAGGCTATGGCTACACCTTC. The encoded protein is CASSQGDRVGYGYTF.